These 20 T cell receptor beta chains were all obtained from the same sample, sequenced in a study of blood T cell repertoires in COVID-19. Libraries were prepared by immunoSEQ multiplex PCR; TCRdb keeps only in-frame clonotypes and omits some of them. This sample has roughly 120,000 clones, with 92% found just once. Source material: peripheral blood. The source of these receptors is a man in his fifties with COVID-19, enrolled during active disease.

This chain joins TRBV24-1 and TRBJ2-2, with 9 bases lining up with TRBD1. J was trimmed by 4 bases and V by 5 bases; bases with no gene match: 13. Germline V gene data show CDR1 as KGHDR and CDR2 as SFDVKD. CDR3 length: 18 residues. CDR3 DNA: TGTGCCACCAGTGGGTCCATAACCGGGACAGGGATCACCGGGGAGCTGTTTTTT. It specifies CATSGSITGTGITGELFF.

J is TRBJ2-7 and V is TRBV6-4, with a tentative D call TRBD1 (6 bases). This CDR3 has 16 amino acids. Per the germline V gene, CDR1 is MRHNA and CDR2 is SNTAGT. The ends were cut back, 3 bases at V and 3 bases at J, with 18 bases in the middle. CDR3 residues: CASSDFLQGLIYEQYF. CDR3 nucleotides: TGTGCCAGCAGTGATTTTCTACAGGGATTAATCTACGAGCAGTACTTC.

J is TRBJ1-4 and V is TRBV23-1; 8 bases align to TRBD1. TRBV23-1 carries the ORF label, with uncertain function. This CDR3 comprises 16 residues. The V and J ends lost 0 bases and 7 bases, in that order; junction bases with no gene match: 7. The CDR3 spells CASSQSPDRAGEKLFF. CDR3 DNA: TGCGCCAGCAGTCAATCTCCGGACAGGGCGGGTGAAAAACTGTTTTTT.

This chain joins TRBV6-2 or TRBV6-3 and TRBJ1-2; 7 bases align to TRBD1. V was clipped by 0 bases and J by 4 bases; unmatched bases: 5. The CDR3 covers 15 residues. Germline values: CDR1 MNHEY, CDR2 SVGEGT. Here the CDR3 reads CASSYSPGQSYGYTF. CDR3 in DNA: TGTGCCAGCAGTTACTCGCCGGGACAGTCCTATGGCTACACCTTC.

The chain uses TRBV7-9 and TRBJ2-1; 9 bases fit TRBD1. The CDR3 is made up of 14 amino acids. CDR1 SEHNR and CDR2 FQNEAQ come from the germline V gene (reference sequence). V shed 2 bases, J shed 7 bases, and the junction held 3 bases outside the gene matches. CDR3 in amino acids: CASSLRGTGNEQFF. As DNA, the CDR3 is TGTGCCAGCAGCTTACGTGGGACAGGGAATGAGCAGTTCTTC.

The chain links TRBV7-6 to TRBJ2-2; D perhaps matches TRBD2 (7 bases). V gave up 5 bases and J gave up 4 bases, with 14 bases separating them. CDR3 length: 15 amino acids. Germline V CDR1 and CDR2: SGHVS, FNYEAQ. CDR3 nucleotides: TGTGCCAGCAGCAGCGAGGGGGGGCGCACCGGGGAGCTGTTTTTT. This translates into CASSSEGGRTGELFF.

This chain connects TRBV3-1 (or the pseudogene TRBV3-2) to TRBJ2-3; 8 nucleotides agree with TRBD2. Trimming at V came to 3 bases and at J to 4 bases, leaving 6 bases not matched to a gene. This CDR3 spans 15 amino acids. Per the germline V gene, CDR1 is LGHDT and CDR2 is YNNKEL (reference sequence). DNA for the CDR3: TGTGCCAGCAGCCAGAACCTAGCGGGCCCAGATACGCAGTATTTT. It codes for CASSQNLAGPDTQYF.

This clone is a singleton in its sample. This chain links TRBV5-1 with TRBJ1-1; D remains ambiguous. V dropped 4 bases and J dropped 2 bases, with 15 bases sitting between them. The germline V gene encodes CDR1 SGHRS and CDR2 YFSETQ. The CDR3 length is 15 residues. The CDR3 region is CASSTGNMINTEAFF. CDR3 sequence (DNA): TGCGCCAGCAGCACGGGAAATATGATTAACACTGAAGCTTTCTTT.

The V call is TRBV19, the J call TRBJ2-7; 10 bases agree with TRBD2. CDR3 size: 15 residues. The junction had 6 bases not matched to a gene; V was cut back by 3 bases and J by 4 bases. Per the germline V gene, CDR1 is LNHDA and CDR2 is SQIVND (reference sequence). Written as DNA, the CDR3 is TGTGCCAGTAGTATCACTAGCGGGACCTCATACGAGCAGTACTTC. This sequence encodes CASSITSGTSYEQYF.

CDR3 sequence: CASSSSTGLNTEAFF. As DNA, the CDR3 is TGTGCCAGCAGCTCATCGACAGGTTTGAACACTGAAGCTTTCTTT. The chain couples TRBV13 to TRBJ1-1, with D tentatively TRBD1 (6 bases). Trimming stripped 4 bases from V and 0 bases from J, with 12 bases between. The germline V gene encodes CDR1 PRHDT and CDR2 FYEKMQ (reference sequence). The CDR3 loop spans 15 amino acids.

The CDR3 is CASCIAGTYNEQFF. The CDR3 DNA reads TGTGCCAGCTGTATAGCGGGAACCTACAATGAGCAGTTCTTC. The rearrangement joins TRBV27 to TRBJ2-1, with 8 bases fitting TRBD2. The CDR3 runs to 14 residues. V trimming: 8 bases; J trimming: 2 bases; junction bases outside the gene matches: 5. In germline, CDR1 is MNHEY, CDR2 SMNVEV (reference sequence).

This chain links TRBV5-8 with TRBJ1-4; TRBD1 matches at 11 bases. Unmatched junction bases numbered 2, after V lost 4 bases and J lost 0 bases. Germline V gives CDR1 SGHTS, CDR2 YDEGEE. The CDR3 is made up of 16 amino acids. The CDR3 spells CASSAGQGATNEKLFF. The DNA of the CDR3 is TGTGCCAGCAGCGCGGGACAGGGGGCAACTAATGAAAAACTGTTTTTT.

The chain joins TRBV15 to TRBJ2-7; the match to TRBD2 covers 9 bases. Germline assignment: CDR1 LNHNV and CDR2 YYDKDF (reference sequence). V dropped 5 bases and J dropped 6; count of bases not matched to a gene: 14. CDR3 length: 16 amino acids. CDR3 nucleotide sequence: TGTGCCACCAGCGGGGACCCCGGGCTAGCGGGACGCGAGCAGTACTTC. It translates to CATSGDPGLAGREQYF.

The rearrangement uses TRBV18 and TRBJ2-1; 8 nucleotides match TRBD1. V trimming: 6 bases; J trimming: 7 bases; junction bases outside the gene matches: 5. The CDR3 totals 13 residues. Germline CDR1 is KGHSH and CDR2 is LQKENI. The CDR3 nucleotides read TGTGCCAGCTCTCGGAGGGACAGGAATGAGCAGTTCTTC. Its protein product is CASSRRDRNEQFF.

The rearrangement uses TRBV5-1 and TRBJ2-3; 8 bases align to TRBD1. The CDR3 spans 14 residues. The germline CDR1 and CDR2 sequences are SGHRS and YFSETQ. The junction had 5 bases not matched to a gene; V was cut back by 7 bases and J by 1 base. CDR3 protein: CASGGTGGTDTQYF. CDR3 DNA sequence: TGCGCCAGCGGTGGGACAGGTGGCACAGATACGCAGTATTTT.

The V and J genes are TRBV4-2 and TRBJ1-1, with 11 positions matching TRBD1. CDR3 length: 20 amino acids. CDR1 is LGHNA, CDR2 YNFKEQ, per germline. Trimming cost V 4 bases and J 0 bases; bases outside gene matches: 16. The CDR3 DNA follows: TGTGCCAGCAGCCCCGGACAGGGGGCGGGAATCGGGGCAATGAACACTGAAGCTTTCTTT. This sequence encodes CASSPGQGAGIGAMNTEAFF.

The CDR3 here is CASSPTMTSGNTGELFF. Written as DNA, the CDR3 is TGTGCCAGCAGCCCGACTATGACTAGCGGGAACACCGGGGAGCTGTTTTTT. This chain links TRBV3-1 (or the pseudogene TRBV3-2) with TRBJ2-2; 9 bases fit TRBD2. J gave up 1 base and V 4 bases, and 7 bases lay outside the gene matches. This CDR3 region has 17 residues. Germline lookup yields CDR1 LGHDT and CDR2 YNNKEL (reference sequence).

The CDR3 region is CASSSRTEQETQYF. The CDR3 DNA reads TGTGCCAGCAGCTCACGGACAGAACAAGAGACCCAGTACTTC. The V call is TRBV11-2, the J call TRBJ2-5; TRBD1 might be the D (6 bases). The germline V and J ends were trimmed by 4 bases and 2 bases, with 11 bases remaining between them. Germline CDR1 reads SGHAT; CDR2 reads FQNNGV. CDR3 length equals 14 residues.

CDR3 amino acids: CASSRDSGQPQHF. In DNA, the CDR3 is TGTGCCAGCAGTCGGGACAGTGGCCAGCCCCAGCATTTT. The gene calls are TRBV6-5 and TRBJ1-5; TRBD1 matches 7 bases. The CDR3 spans 13 residues. The J segment lost 7 bases and the V segment lost 5 bases, leaving 5 bases of the junction unmatched. Germline V gives CDR1 MNHEY, CDR2 SVGAGI.

This chain links TRBV7-9 with TRBJ1-2, with TRBD1 identical over 8 bases. This CDR3 is built from 13 residues. The germline gives CDR1 SEHNR, CDR2 FQNEAQ (reference sequence). J was trimmed by 2 bases and V by 4 bases; bases with no gene match: 0. CDR3 DNA sequence: TGTGCCAGCAGCTCAGGGGGCAACTATGGCTACACCTTC. This codes for CASSSGGNYGYTF.